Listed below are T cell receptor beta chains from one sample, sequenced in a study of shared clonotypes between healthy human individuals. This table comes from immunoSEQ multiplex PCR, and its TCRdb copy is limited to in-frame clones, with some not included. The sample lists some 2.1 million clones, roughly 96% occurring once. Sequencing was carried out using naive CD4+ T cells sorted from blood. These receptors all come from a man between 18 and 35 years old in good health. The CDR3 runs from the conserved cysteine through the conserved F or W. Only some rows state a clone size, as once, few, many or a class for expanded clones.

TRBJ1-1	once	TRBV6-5	CASSPAGASEAFF
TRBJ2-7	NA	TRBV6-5	CASSRGGEQYF
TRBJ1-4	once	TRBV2	CASNPQGSTNEKLFF
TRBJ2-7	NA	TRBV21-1	CASSNLSYEQYF
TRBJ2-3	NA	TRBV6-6	CASSSTTPDTQYF
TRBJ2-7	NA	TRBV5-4	CASSWRDGGHIYEQYF
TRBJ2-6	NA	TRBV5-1	CASSLAGASGANVLTF
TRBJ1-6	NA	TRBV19	CASSIRLGENSPLHF
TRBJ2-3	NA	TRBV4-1	CASSQATKEGADTQYF
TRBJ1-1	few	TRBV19	CASSIGGKWEAFF
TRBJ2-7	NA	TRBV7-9	CASSLPESVYAYEQYF
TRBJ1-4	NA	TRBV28	CASRLPGQGRFTNEKLFF
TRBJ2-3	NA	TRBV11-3	CASSWARGLGTDTQYF
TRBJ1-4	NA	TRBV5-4	CASSLAPGVDEKLFF
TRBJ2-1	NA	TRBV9	CASSLLGSEYNEQFF
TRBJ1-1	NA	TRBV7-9	CASSLARGRWDTEAFF
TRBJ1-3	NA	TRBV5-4	CASSLGNSGNTIYF
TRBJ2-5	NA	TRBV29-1	CSVNPGMGETQYF
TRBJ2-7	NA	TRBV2	CASRKGQGPPEQYF
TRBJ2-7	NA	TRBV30	CAWEIGQVKYF
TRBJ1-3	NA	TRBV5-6	CASRRGNTGNTIYF
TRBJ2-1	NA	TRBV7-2	CASRPSGGEQFF
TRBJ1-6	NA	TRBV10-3	CATGGTPDNSPLHF
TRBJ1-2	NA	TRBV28	CASSFSRANYGYTF
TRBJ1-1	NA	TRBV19	CASSQSNTEAFF
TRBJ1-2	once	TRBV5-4	CASSLELTGGTSYGYTF
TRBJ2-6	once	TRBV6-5	CASYRGAGANVLTF
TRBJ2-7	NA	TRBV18	CASSPRTSGGPLHEQYF
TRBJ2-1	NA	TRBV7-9	CASSIRLAETNEQFF
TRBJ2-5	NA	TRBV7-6	CASSSSRDRSLETQYF
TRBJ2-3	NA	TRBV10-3	CAISVLAGDTQYF
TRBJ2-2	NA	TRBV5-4	CASSLKLAGGPGELFF
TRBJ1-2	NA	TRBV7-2	CASRAGNEGGAYGYTF
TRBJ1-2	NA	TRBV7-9	CASSRPVEGYTF
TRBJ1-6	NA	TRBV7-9	CASSPQVEDSPLHF
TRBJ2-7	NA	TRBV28	CASSQTSTYEQYF
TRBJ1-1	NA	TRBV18	CASAPGQGSYTEAFF
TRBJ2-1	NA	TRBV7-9	CASGKAGWALNEQFF
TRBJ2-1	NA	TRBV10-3	CAIRATEARTHNEQFF
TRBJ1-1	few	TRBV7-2	CASSLFNTEAFF
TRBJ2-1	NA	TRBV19	CASSITLAGVTGYNEQFF